The T cell receptor (beta chain) described here comes from a study of CD8 T cells in ankylosing spondylitis. TCRdb re-analysed the 5' RACE reads in MiXCR, keeping a single row per CDR3 protein. The sample shows fewer than 130,000 distinct CDR3 sequences, more than 20% of them seen only once. This clonotype was detected a few times. This CDR3 has 18 residues. Looked up from germline, CDR1 is SGHAT and CDR2 is FQNNGV. Trimming cost V 4 bases and J 0 bases, with 20 bases left between them. The sequence was collected from a male donor with ankylosing spondylitis. The specimen was synovial fluid, either unsorted or a sorted T cell fraction (not recorded which). The V and J genes are TRBV11-2 and TRBJ2-3; D not certain. Here the CDR3 reads CASSSPNRSSSSTDTQYF. The DNA for the CDR3 is TGTGCCAGCAGCTCACCCAATCGATCGAGCTCTAGCACAGATACGCAGTATTTT.